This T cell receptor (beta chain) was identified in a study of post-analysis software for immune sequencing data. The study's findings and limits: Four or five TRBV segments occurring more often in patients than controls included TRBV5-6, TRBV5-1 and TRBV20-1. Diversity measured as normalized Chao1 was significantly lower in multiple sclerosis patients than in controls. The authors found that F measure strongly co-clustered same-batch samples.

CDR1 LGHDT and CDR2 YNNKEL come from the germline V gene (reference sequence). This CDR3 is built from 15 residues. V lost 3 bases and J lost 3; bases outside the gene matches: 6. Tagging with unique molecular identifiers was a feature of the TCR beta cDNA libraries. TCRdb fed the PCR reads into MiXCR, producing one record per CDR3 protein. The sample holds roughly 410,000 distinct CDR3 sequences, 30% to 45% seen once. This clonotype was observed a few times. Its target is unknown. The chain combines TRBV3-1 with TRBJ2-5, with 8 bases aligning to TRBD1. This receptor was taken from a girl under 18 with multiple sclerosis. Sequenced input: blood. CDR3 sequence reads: CASSQTGEREETQYF. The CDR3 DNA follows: TGTGCCAGCAGCCAGACAGGGGAAAGGGAAGAGACCCAGTACTTC.